The 11 T cell receptor beta chains below all came from one sample that was sequenced in a study of beta chain features in type 1 diabetes. The sequenced template was cDNA made from the entire isolated RNA. Profiling relied on immunoSEQ multiplex PCR, and the TCRdb table lists in-frame clones only, not all of them. The data hold under 95,000 clones, with 25% to 35% observed a single time. Sequencing was performed on stem cell memory CD4+ T cells from blood. These receptors originate from a woman younger than 30 in good health.

This chain joins TRBV5-6 and TRBJ1-2, with TRBD1 identical over 7 bases. Germline CDR1 reads SGHDT; CDR2 reads YYEEEE. V was clipped by 4 bases and J by 2 bases; unmatched bases: 2. The CDR3 has 13 residues. CDR3 DNA sequence: TGTGCCAGCAGCCGACAGGGCAACTATGGCTACACCTTC. Its translation: CASSRQGNYGYTF.

V gene TRBV5-6 combines with J gene TRBJ2-7; 10 nucleotides line up with TRBD1. CDR1 is SGHDT, CDR2 YYEEEE, per germline. This CDR3 contains 16 residues. After removal of 0 bases from V and 3 bases from J, the junction contained 6 bases not matched to a gene. CDR3 DNA: TGTGCCAGCAGCTTGGCCGGGACAGGGGTCAACTACGAGCAGTACTTC. Its translation: CASSLAGTGVNYEQYF.

This clone was seen more than once but under ten times. The junction shows a germline mismatch at one end, possibly a read error. The rearrangement joins TRBV5-5 to TRBJ2-3, with 7 bases matching TRBD2. Germline CDR1 SGHKS, CDR2 YYEKEE (reference sequence). The CDR3 length is 15 residues. The chain's CDR3 is CASSLGRTYADAQYF. CDR3 DNA: TGTGCCAGCAGCCTCGGGAGGACGTACGCAGATGCGCAGTATTTT.

The rearrangement joins TRBV10-3 to TRBJ1-2, with D possibly TRBD1 on 5 matching bases. Germline CDR1 reads ENHRY; CDR2 reads SYGVKD. Trimming pared 6 bases from V and 1 base from J, leaving 12 bases between. The CDR3 sequence is 14 residues long. The CDR3 region is CAISDSSDNYGYTF. CDR3 bases: TGTGCCATCAGCGACAGTTCCGATAACTATGGCTACACCTTC.

The V call is TRBV6-5, the J call TRBJ2-7; weak D call: TRBD2 (7 bases). The V and J ends lost 6 bases and 7 bases respectively, with 19 bases between them. The CDR3 runs 14 residues. Germline CDR1 and CDR2: MNHEY and SVGAGI. The CDR3 DNA reads as TGTGCCAGCAGGGCATTACGGGGGGCTTATGAGCAGTACTTC. Translating gives CASRALRGAYEQYF.

V and J are TRBV4-2 and TRBJ2-5, with 9 bases that match TRBD2. In germline, CDR1 is LGHNA, CDR2 YNFKEQ. The CDR3 runs to 19 residues. After removal of 0 bases from V and 2 bases from J, the junction contained 13 bases not matched to a gene. The CDR3 reads CASSQELGGGGAVQETQYF. DNA of the CDR3: TGTGCCAGCAGCCAAGAGTTAGGCGGCGGGGGGGCCGTACAAGAGACCCAGTACTTC.

The chain joins TRBV7-9 to TRBJ1-1; 7 nucleotides agree with TRBD1. The V gene end was trimmed by 3 bases and the J gene end by 1 base; junction bases not matched to a gene: 2. The V gene's germline CDR1 is SEHNR and CDR2 FQNEAQ (reference sequence). The CDR3 contains 14 residues. The CDR3 DNA reads TGTGCCAGCAGCTTCGAGGGGGCGAACACTGAAGCTTTCTTT. Its translation: CASSFEGANTEAFF.

The chain links TRBV7-2 to TRBJ2-3; the match to TRBD2 covers 14 bases. The germline CDR1 and CDR2 sequences are SGHTA and FQGNSA. The CDR3 sequence is 16 residues long. J was trimmed by 6 bases and V by 5 bases; bases with no gene match: 7. CDR3 sequence (DNA): TGTGCCAGCAGCCCCGGGACTAGCGGGAGAACGGATACGCAGTATTTT. Amino acid sequence: CASSPGTSGRTDTQYF.

The V gene is TRBV5-1, the J gene TRBJ1-5; 9 nucleotides line up with TRBD1. The germline CDR1 and CDR2 sequences are SGHRS and YFSETQ. Losses at the gene ends were 0 bases for V and 6 bases for J; bases not matched to a gene: 4. The CDR3 contains 15 residues. CDR3: CASSLEGQGFQPQHF. The CDR3, as DNA: TGCGCCAGCAGCTTGGAGGGACAGGGATTTCAGCCCCAGCATTTT.

CDR3 in DNA: TGCGCCAGCAGTCCTGGGACTAGCGGGGGCCTACACTTTGGTACGCAGTATTTT. It specifies CASSPGTSGGLHFGTQYF. The rearrangement joins TRBV5-1 to TRBJ2-3; 14 bases are shared with TRBD2. CDR3 length equals 18 residues. The J segment lost 8 bases and the V segment lost 5 bases, leaving 16 bases of the junction unmatched. Per the germline V gene, CDR1 is SGHRS and CDR2 is YFSETQ. Drawing the rest from reference TRBV5-1 and TRBJ2-3, the complete variable domain is KAGVTQTPRYLIKTRGQQVTLSCSPISGHRSVSWYQQTPGQGLQFLFEYFSETQRNKGNFPGRFSGRQFSNSRSEMNVSTLELGDSALYLCASSPGTSGGLHFGTQYFGPGTRLTVL.

The chain recombines TRBV10-3 with TRBJ1-1, with unresolved D. Trimming stripped 7 bases from V and 3 bases from J, with 9 bases between. This CDR3 contains 12 residues. Germline lookup yields CDR1 ENHRY and CDR2 SYGVKD. The DNA of the CDR3 is TGTGCCATCAAATCCCGAGACACTGAAGCTTTCTTT. Translated: CAIKSRDTEAFF.